The text below deals with one T cell receptor (beta chain). In the source study's methods: Amplification with reference gene primers provided the estimates of nucleated cell counts. Sequenced by immunoSEQ multiplex PCR; TCRdb stores in-frame clones only, minus some. V and J calls and clone size are those listed in that table; D and trimming were worked out from the DNA. The profile covers 45,000 to 55,000 clones, with around 86% appearing a single time and 7.8% taken by the ten largest. The CDR3 length is 16 residues. Losses at the gene ends were 1 base for V and 0 bases for J; bases not matched to a gene: 3. CDR1 and CDR2 (germline): MNHEY, SVGEGT. The record originates from a study of blood T cell repertoires in COVID-19. Whole-study context: Researchers got acute and convalescent COVID-19 samples from the United States, Italy and Spain. PBMCs, B-cell-depleted T cells, or T cells were the source of the cDNA or gDNA that made up the material.

The chain links TRBV6-2 or TRBV6-3 to TRBJ1-1; TRBD1 agrees at 9 bases. Sequenced material: peripheral blood. This clonotype was sampled from a man aged 45-65 years with active COVID-19. CDR3 coding DNA: TGTGCCAGCAGTTACTATCGGGACAGGGTGAACACTGAAGCTTTCTTT. Translating it yields CASSYYRDRVNTEAFF.